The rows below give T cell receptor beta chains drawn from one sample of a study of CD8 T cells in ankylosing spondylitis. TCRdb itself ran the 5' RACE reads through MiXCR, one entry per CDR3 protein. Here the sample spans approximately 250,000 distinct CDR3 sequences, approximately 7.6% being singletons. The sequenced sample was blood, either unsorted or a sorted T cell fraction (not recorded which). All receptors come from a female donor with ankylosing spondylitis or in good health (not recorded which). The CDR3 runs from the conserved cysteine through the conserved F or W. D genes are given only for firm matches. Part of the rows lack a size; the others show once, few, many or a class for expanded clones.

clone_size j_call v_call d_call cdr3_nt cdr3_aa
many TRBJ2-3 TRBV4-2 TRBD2 TGTGCCAGCAGCCGAACTAGCGACTACACAGATACGCAGTATTTT CASSRTSDYTDTQYF
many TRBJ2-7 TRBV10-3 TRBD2 TGTGCCATCAGTACTCCCGGGACTAAAAACGAGCAGTACTTC CAISTPGTKNEQYF
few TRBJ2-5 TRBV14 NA TGTGCCAGCAGCCCCGACAGCTTCCAAGAGACCCAGTACTTC CASSPDSFQETQYF
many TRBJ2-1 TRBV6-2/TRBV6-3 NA TGTGCCAGCAGTTCGGACTATATCAATGAGCAGTTCTTC CASSSDYINEQFF
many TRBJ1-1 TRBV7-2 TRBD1 TGTGCCAGCACCCAACAGGGGGGGAAAACTGAAGCTTTCTTT CASTQQGGKTEAFF
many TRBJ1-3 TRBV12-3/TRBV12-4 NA TGTGCCAGCAGTTGGGGGAACGATCTTGGCACCATATATTTT CASSWGNDLGTIYF
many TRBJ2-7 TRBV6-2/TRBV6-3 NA TGTGCCAGCAACCCCCGGGACAACTCCTACGAGCAGTACTTC CASNPRDNSYEQYF
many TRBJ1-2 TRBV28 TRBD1 TGTGCCAGCAGCGAACAGGGGGAGGTTGGCTACACCTTC CASSEQGEVGYTF
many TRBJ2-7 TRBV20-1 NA TGCAGTGCTAGAGCCAGGTCCCACTACGAGCAGTACTTC CSARARSHYEQYF
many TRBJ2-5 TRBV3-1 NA TGTGCCAGCAGCCAAGGACGCGGGCGGGAGACCCAGTACTTC CASSQGRGRETQYF
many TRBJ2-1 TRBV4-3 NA TGCGCCAGCAGCGGGAACTTGGCCGGCCATGAGCAGTTCTTC CASSGNLAGHEQFF
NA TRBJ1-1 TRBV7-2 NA TGTGCCAGCAGCTTAAAAGGAGCGGGGGGGAGAAGGGGTGAAGCTTTCTTT CASSLKGAGGRRGEAFF
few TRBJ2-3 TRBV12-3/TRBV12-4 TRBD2 TGTGCCAGCAGCCCAGGACTAGCGGAAGCAGATACGCAGTATTTT CASSPGLAEADTQYF
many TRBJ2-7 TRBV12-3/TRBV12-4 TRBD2 TGTGCCAGCAACCTCGGGAGGGGTTCTGGCGAGCAGTACTTC CASNLGRGSGEQYF
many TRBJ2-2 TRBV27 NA TGTGCCAGCAGTTTCAATCGACGGGGGGAGCTGTTTTTT CASSFNRRGELFF
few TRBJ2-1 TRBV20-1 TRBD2 TGCAGTGCTACCCCCCGGGGACTAGGTTCCAATGAGCAGTTCTTC CSATPRGLGSNEQFF
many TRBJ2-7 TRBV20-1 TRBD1 TGCAGTGCTACCGGGACAGGGTATCGTTTTGGATCCTACGAGCAGTACTTC CSATGTGYRFGSYEQYF
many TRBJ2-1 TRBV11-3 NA TGTGCCAGCAGCTTAGGTGGCCCGCCCAATGAGCAGTTCTTC CASSLGGPPNEQFF
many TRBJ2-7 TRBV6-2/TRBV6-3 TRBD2 TGTGCCAGCAGTCCGGGACTAGCGCCCGGCGGGCAGTACTTC CASSPGLAPGGQYF
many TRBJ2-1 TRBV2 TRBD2 TGTGCCAGCAGAAGGCTAGCGGGAGGGTTTGAGCAGTTCTTC CASRRLAGGFEQFF
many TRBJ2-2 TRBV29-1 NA TGCAGCGTTGCCCTTGGGGGAGTCAGAACCGGGGAGCTGTTTTTT CSVALGGVRTGELFF
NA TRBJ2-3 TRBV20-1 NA TGCAGTGCCCCCGGACCTAGCACAGATACGCAGTATTTT CSAPGPSTDTQYF
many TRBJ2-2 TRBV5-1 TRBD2 TGCGCCAGCAGCTTGAACGGGGAGGGTCCCGGGGAGCTGTTTTTT CASSLNGEGPGELFF
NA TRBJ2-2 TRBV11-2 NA TGTGCCAGCAGCCTAGAGGGGACGGCCGGGGAGCTGTTTTTT CASSLEGTAGELFF
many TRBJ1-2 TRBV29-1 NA TGCAGCGTTGAGACCCAAAGGGAGATATATGGCTACACCTTC CSVETQREIYGYTF
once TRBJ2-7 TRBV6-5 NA TGTGCCAGCAGTTACTCAACTACCTACGAGCAGTACTTC CASSYSTTYEQYF
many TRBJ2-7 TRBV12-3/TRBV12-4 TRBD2 TGTGCCAGCCGGGTAAGCGGGAGTCCCCACGAGCAGTACTTC CASRVSGSPHEQYF
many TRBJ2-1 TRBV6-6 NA TGTGCCAGCACAGGGATCTTAAATGAGCAGTTCTTC CASTGILNEQFF
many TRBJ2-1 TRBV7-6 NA TGTGCCAGCAGCTATGCGTCACAGCCGGCATACAATGAGCAGTTCTTC CASSYASQPAYNEQFF
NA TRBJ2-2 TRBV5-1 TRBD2 TGCGCCAGCAGCTTAAATAGCGGGAGGAACACCGGGGAGCTGTTTTTT CASSLNSGRNTGELFF
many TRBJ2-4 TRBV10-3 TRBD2 TGTGCCGTGGGGGGGACTAGCCAAAACATTCAGTACTTC CAVGGTSQNIQYF
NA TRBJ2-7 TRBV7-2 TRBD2 TGTGCCAGCAGCCCCACTGCGGGAGTCGGCTACGAGCAGTACTTC CASSPTAGVGYEQYF
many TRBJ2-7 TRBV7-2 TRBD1 TGTGCCAGCAGCCCCTGGACAGGGAACGAGCAGTACTTC CASSPWTGNEQYF
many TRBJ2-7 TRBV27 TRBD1 TGTGCCAGCTGGGGGACAGAGATGATTGGCGAGCAGTACTTC CASWGTEMIGEQYF
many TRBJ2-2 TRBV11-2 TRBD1 TGTGCCAGCAGCTTATACCCACCGGGACAGGGGTACACCGGGGAGCTGTTTTTT CASSLYPPGQGYTGELFF
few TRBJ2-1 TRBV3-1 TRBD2 TGTGCCACCAGCCAAGATATTCCGCGACTAGCGGGGTACAATGAGCAGTTCTTC CATSQDIPRLAGYNEQFF
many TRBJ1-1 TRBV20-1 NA TGCAGTGCCCCGGGACACTTGAACACTGAAGCTTTCTTT CSAPGHLNTEAFF
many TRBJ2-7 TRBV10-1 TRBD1 TGCGCCAGCAGTGAAGGGGGCGGCTGGAACGAGCAGTACTTC CASSEGGGWNEQYF
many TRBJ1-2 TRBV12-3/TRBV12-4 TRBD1 TGTGCCAGCAGTCCCGGGACAGGGACGGATTCGAATTATGGCTACACCTTC CASSPGTGTDSNYGYTF
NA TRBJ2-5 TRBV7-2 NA TGTGCCAGCAGCTTCGACCCACAAGAGACCCAGTACTTC CASSFDPQETQYF
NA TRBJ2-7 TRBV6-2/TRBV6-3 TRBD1 TGTGCCAGCAGTACCAGGTGGACAGGGGATTCCTACGAGCAGTACTTC CASSTRWTGDSYEQYF
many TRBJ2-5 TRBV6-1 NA TGTGCCAGCAGCACCCTTGGAGGAGGGTCGGGAGAGACCCAGTACTTC CASSTLGGGSGETQYF
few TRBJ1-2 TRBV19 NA TGTGCCAGCCTTAACTACAATGCCTATCGGTATGGCTACACCTTC CASLNYNAYRYGYTF
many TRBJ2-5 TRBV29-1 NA TGCAGCGTGCCCCCGGGACCCTCGAGGGAGACCCAGTACTTC CSVPPGPSRETQYF
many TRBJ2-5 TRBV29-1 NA TGCAGCGTTGAAGATCCCATCCAAGAGACCCAGTACTTC CSVEDPIQETQYF
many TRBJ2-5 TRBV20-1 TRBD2 TGCAGTGCTTTGATAGCGGGAAGACAAGAGACCCAGTACTTC CSALIAGRQETQYF